Below, one TCR beta chain is given with its context. Its target is not known. The sample is drawn from a study of response to subunit inactivated influenza vaccine. TCRdb itself ran the RT-PCR reads through MiXCR, one entry per CDR3 protein. Of a few hundred thousand distinct CDR3 sequences in the sample, approximately 11% were seen once. Per the germline V gene, CDR1 is DFQATT and CDR2 is SNEGSKA (reference sequence). The CDR3 covers 12 residues. Whole-study findings and limits: Authors suggested few new T cells are recruited by each seasonal influenza vaccination.

This specimen was PBMCs from blood, taken about 40 days after vaccination. The receptor was derived from a man over 45 who received an inactivated influenza vaccine. This sequence joins TRBV20-1 and TRBJ2-3, with D unclear. The CDR3 sequence: CSVLPRTDTQYF. The CDR3, as DNA: TGCAGCGTGCTCCCCCGCACAGATACGCAGTATTTT.